These 19 T cell receptor beta chains came from one sample sequenced in a study of monozygotic twins with inflammatory bowel disease. TCRdb re-analyzed the 5' RACE reads; it lists each CDR3 protein once, without DNA. The sample table includes around 400,000 distinct CDR3 sequences. Sequencing was done on a sample of blood. All receptors derive from a human donor with ulcerative colitis or Crohn's disease, or a healthy co-twin of an affected twin (not recorded which).

This chain joins TRBV5-1 and TRBJ1-1; TCRdb's D gene call, TRBD1, goes unchecked for lack of DNA. Germline CDR1 reads SGHRS; CDR2 reads YFSETQ. This CDR3 has 15 amino acids. The CDR3 reads CASSLVRTGDTEAFF.

V and J are TRBV7-9 and TRBJ2-7; the D call of TRBD2 rests on TCRdb alone, since no DNA is present to check it. The CDR3 extends over 15 amino acids. CDR1 and CDR2 (germline): SEHNR, FQNEAQ (reference sequence). CDR3 region: CASSYGPLEGYEQYF.

The chain links TRBV30 to TRBJ2-5. Germline V gives CDR1 GTSNPN, CDR2 SVGIG (reference sequence). This CDR3 has 14 amino acids. The CDR3 loop is CAWSRDTLRETQYF.

This sequence joins TRBV27 and TRBJ1-1; TCRdb selects TRBD1, and the lack of DNA leaves this call unchecked. The CDR3 totals 14 residues. Germline V CDR1 and CDR2: MNHEY, SMNVEV (reference sequence). CDR3 in amino acids: CASRRWGLGTEAFF.

V usage is TRBV19 and J usage is TRBJ2-3; TCRdb lists TRBD1, though no DNA is available to test this call. Germline assignment: CDR1 LNHDA and CDR2 SQIVND (reference sequence). The CDR3 has 15 amino acids. CDR3 sequence reads: CATSSGGQSTDTQYF.

The CDR3 here is CASSWVGREDEQFF. The chain joins TRBV28 to TRBJ2-1; TCRdb reports TRBD2, a call that lacks DNA to check it against. The CDR3 runs to 14 residues. Germline CDR1 is MDHEN and CDR2 is SYDVKM.

The chain links TRBV6-5 to TRBJ1-5; without DNA, the TCRdb call of TRBD1 cannot be checked. The length of the CDR3 is 19 residues. Germline V CDR1 and CDR2: MNHEY, SVGAGI. The CDR3 protein is CASSPLRDRGPVGNQPQHF.

The V gene is TRBV20-1, the J gene TRBJ1-1. There are 14 residues in the CDR3. The germline V gene encodes CDR1 DFQATT and CDR2 SNEGSKA (reference sequence). The CDR3 loop reads CSARAGRMNTEAFF.

This sequence joins TRBV27 and TRBJ1-2; the TRBD1 assignment by TCRdb is unverifiable without DNA. This CDR3 is built from 15 residues. Germline CDR1 and CDR2: MNHEY and SMNVEV (reference sequence). CDR3 sequence reads: CASSLSRDTALGYTF.

The chain uses TRBV5-4 and TRBJ2-7; no DNA is available, so the TRBD2 call from TCRdb remains unchecked. CDR3 length equals 14 residues. CDR1 is SGHNT, CDR2 YYREEE, per germline (reference sequence). The chain's CDR3 is CASRLAGGPWEQYF. The variable domain in full, with the rest retrieved from reference TRBV5-4 and TRBJ2-7, is ETGVTQSPTHLIKTRGQQVTLRCSSQSGHNTVSWYQQALGQGPQFIFQYYREEENGRGNFPPRFSGLQFPNYSSELNVNALELDDSALYLCASRLAGGPWEQYFGPGTRLTVT.

This sequence joins TRBV4-3 and TRBJ2-1; the TCRdb call, TRBD1, lacks DNA for checking. The CDR3 has 13 residues. Germline values: CDR1 LGHNA, CDR2 YSLEER. This CDR3 is CASSQARGLEQFF.

This chain links TRBV7-9 with TRBJ2-5; absent DNA, TCRdb's TRBD1 call cannot be checked. There are 12 residues in the CDR3. CDR1 is SEHNR, CDR2 FQNEAQ, per germline (reference sequence). The CDR3: CASSPWAETQYF.

The rearrangement links TRBV4-3 to TRBJ1-3. The germline CDR1 and CDR2 sequences are LGHNA and YSLEER. This CDR3 has 17 amino acids. This CDR3 is CASSQYLQVHSGNTIYF.

The chain recombines TRBV7-9 with TRBJ2-5; the TCRdb call, TRBD2, lacks DNA for checking. Germline CDR1 is SEHNR and CDR2 is FQNEAQ (reference sequence). There are 13 residues in the CDR3. CDR3 residues: CASSLEAVKTQYF.

The chain has TRBV4-1 and TRBJ2-3; TCRdb designates TRBD2, a call that cannot be tested without DNA. The CDR3 has 19 amino acids. The germline gives CDR1 MGHRA, CDR2 YSYEKL. The CDR3 reads CASSQDLSVTSGRADTQYF.

The chain is built from TRBV5-1 and TRBJ1-1. The CDR3 sequence is 15 residues long. CDR1 and CDR2 from the germline V gene are SGHRS and YFSETQ. This CDR3 is CASSLGGRGYTEAFF.

This sequence joins TRBV4-1 and TRBJ1-4. The germline CDR1 and CDR2 sequences are MGHRA and YSYEKL. CDR3 length: 15 amino acids. This CDR3 is CASSQERAYNEKLFF.

The chain carries TRBV15 and TRBJ1-1; the D gene TCRdb calls, TRBD1, cannot be checked with no DNA. This CDR3 is 18 amino acids long. CDR1 is LNHNV, CDR2 YYDKDF, per germline (reference sequence). CDR3 residues: CATSREVAFWGPSTEAFF.

This rearrangement joins TRBV10-3 to TRBJ1-3; checking the TCRdb D call of TRBD1 is not possible without DNA. CDR3 length: 16 residues. Germline CDR1 and CDR2: ENHRY and SYGVKD. CDR3 region: CAISEVGALSGNTIYF.